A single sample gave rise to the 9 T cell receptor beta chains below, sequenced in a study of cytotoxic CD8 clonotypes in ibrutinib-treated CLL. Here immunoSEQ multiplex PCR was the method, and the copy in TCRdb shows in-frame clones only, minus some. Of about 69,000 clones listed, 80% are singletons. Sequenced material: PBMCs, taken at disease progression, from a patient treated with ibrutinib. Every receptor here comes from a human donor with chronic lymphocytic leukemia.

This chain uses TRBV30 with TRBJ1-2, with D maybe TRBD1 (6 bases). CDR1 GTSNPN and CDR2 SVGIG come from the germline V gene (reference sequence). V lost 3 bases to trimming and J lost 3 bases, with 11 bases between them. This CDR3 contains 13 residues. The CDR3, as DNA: TGTGCCTGGAGAACAGGGATCTACTATGGCTACACCTTC. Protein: CAWRTGIYYGYTF.

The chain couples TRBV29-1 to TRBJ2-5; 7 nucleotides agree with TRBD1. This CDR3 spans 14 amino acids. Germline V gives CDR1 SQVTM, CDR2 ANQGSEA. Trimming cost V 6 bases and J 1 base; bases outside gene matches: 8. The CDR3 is CSVQNRGPQETQYF. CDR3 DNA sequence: TGCAGCGTCCAAAACAGGGGTCCCCAAGAGACCCAGTACTTC.

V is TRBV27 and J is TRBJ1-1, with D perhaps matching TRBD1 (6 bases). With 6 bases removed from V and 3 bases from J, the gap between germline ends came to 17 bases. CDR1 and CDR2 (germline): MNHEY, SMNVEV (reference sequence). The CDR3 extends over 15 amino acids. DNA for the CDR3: TGTGCCAGCAGACCTTCTGGGGGGCTCGACACTGAAGCTTTCTTT. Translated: CASRPSGGLDTEAFF.

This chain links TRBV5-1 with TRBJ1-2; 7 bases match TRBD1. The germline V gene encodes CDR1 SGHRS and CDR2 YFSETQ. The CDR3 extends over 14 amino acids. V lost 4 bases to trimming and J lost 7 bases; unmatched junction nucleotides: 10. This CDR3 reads CASSPRTGPLGYTF. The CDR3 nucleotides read TGCGCCAGCAGCCCGAGGACAGGACCTCTTGGCTACACCTTC.

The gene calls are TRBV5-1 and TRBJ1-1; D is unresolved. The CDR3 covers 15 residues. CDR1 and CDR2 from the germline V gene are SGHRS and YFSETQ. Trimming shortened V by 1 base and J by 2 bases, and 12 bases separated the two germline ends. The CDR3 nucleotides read TGCGCCAGCAGCTTGTGGGCAGGTCCCAACACTGAAGCTTTCTTT. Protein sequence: CASSLWAGPNTEAFF.

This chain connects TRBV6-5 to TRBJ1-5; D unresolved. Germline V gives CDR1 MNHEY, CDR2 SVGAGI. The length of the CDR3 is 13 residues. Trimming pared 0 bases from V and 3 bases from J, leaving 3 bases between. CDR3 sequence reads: CASSYSNNQPQHF. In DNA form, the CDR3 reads TGTGCCAGCAGTTACTCTAACAATCAGCCCCAGCATTTT.

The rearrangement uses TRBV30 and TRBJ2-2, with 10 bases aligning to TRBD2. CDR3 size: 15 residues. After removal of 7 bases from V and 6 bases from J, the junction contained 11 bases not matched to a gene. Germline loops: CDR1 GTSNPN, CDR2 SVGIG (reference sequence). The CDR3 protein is CASSRVAGGPGELFF. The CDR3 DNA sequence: TGTGCCTCAAGTCGGGTAGCGGGAGGCCCCGGGGAGCTGTTTTTT.

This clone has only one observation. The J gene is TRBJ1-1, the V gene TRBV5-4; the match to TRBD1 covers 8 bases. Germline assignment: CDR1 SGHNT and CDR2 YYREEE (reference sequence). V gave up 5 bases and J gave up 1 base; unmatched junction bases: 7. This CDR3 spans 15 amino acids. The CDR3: CASRLSGTGNTEAFF. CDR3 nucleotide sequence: TGTGCCAGCAGATTGTCCGGGACAGGGAACACTGAAGCTTTCTTT.

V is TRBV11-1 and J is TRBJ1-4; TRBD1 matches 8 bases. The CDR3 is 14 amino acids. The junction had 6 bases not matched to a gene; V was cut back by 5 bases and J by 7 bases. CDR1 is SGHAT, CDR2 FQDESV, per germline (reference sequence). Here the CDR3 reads CASSLGQVSEKLFF. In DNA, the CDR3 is TGTGCCAGCAGCCTGGGACAGGTCTCTGAAAAACTGTTTTTT.